Here is one T cell receptor beta chain with its context. In this sample, this clone turned up once. Its specific antigen is unknown. Base qualities were left out, and no much larger clone turns up one base away. The method was the immunoSEQ multiplex PCR assay. For the multiplex PCR, a mixture combining 60 forward primers for TCR Vbeta segments and 13 reverse primers for TCR Jbeta segments was used. The CDR3 region of rearranged TCR beta genes was amplified from genomic DNA with a multiplex PCR assay. On the Illumina HiSeq System, the amplified TCR beta libraries were sequenced as 87-base-pair reads. The published analysis was carried out like this. A later analysis counted about 80 million unique TCR beta chains across the 650 to 800 repertoires, and 9 million to 14 million of these chains were shared by at least two donors. To remove PCR and sequencing errors, raw reads were error-corrected and collapsed into unique sequences using a nearest-neighbor algorithm that merged closely related sequences. V, D and J gene segments were assigned by aligning CDR3 sequences to IMGT reference sequences. For a sequence to be retained, at least a six-nucleotide match to both a V gene segment and a J gene segment was required. Rearrangements were called productive when the CDR3 lacked stop codons and stayed in frame with V and J; all others were non-productive. Following IMGT convention, CDR3 was defined as the stretch from the second conserved V-encoded cysteine to the conserved J-encoded phenylalanine. The earlier analysis of a few hundred of the donors excluded any sequence lacking an unambiguous match to a single V gene segment. In an earlier analysis of a few hundred of the donors, V segments were called functional above 56.7% productive rearrangements and were called segregating when the between-donor standard deviation exceeded 5%. A statistical classification framework was developed to diagnose cytomegalovirus status using the catalog of TCR beta chain sequences. A later analysis assigned V and J genes by comparing TCR nucleotide sequences with IMGT/GENE-DB human TR gene sequences. In a later analysis, CDR3 sequences and most-parsimonious VDJ recombination scenarios were assigned using the TCRdist pipeline. In a later analysis, each TCR beta chain was defined by its CDR3 amino acid sequence together with its V-gene family, and reads lacking a unique V-gene family were excluded. A later analysis removed 600 or so highly shared, low-generation-probability nucleotide sequences to deal with suspected cross-contamination and a sequencing artifact. For each public chain, a later analysis derived a clonal expansion index from normalized ranks of inferred template counts within each repertoire. Generation probabilities in a later analysis came from a VDJ recombination model fitted to out-of-frame rearrangements, and those results were checked against IGoR. In a later analysis, hypergeometric tests were used to score TCR-TCR, TCR-HLA and TCR-CMV co-occurrence, with a repertoire-size bias correction applied to TCR pairs. A later analysis estimated false discovery rates by permuting HLA or CMV assignments 20 times. In a later analysis, co-occurring TCRs were grouped with DBSCAN, and TCRdist sequence similarity was added when clustering was performed within HLA-allele-positive subsets. Co-occurrence clustering excluded repertoires with fewer than 30,000 or more than 120,000 public chains, plus five with anomalous nucleotide sharing. The clones in this table, taken by TCRdb from immuneACCESS, are in-frame only. Not every clone is retained; where verified, under half of the shortfall comes from an unresolved V gene, and the cause of the rest is unknown. Clone size and the V and J calls come from that table; the DNA yielded D and trimming. The sample table lists 90,000 to 100,000 clones, about 75% of them with a count of one. The ten largest clones capture 4.9% of the sample.

This entry comes from a study of cytomegalovirus exposure and HLA in healthy donors (TCRdb year 2017). Regarding the research as a whole: In an earlier analysis of some 550 of the donors, 250 to 350 Gb of sequence data and 90 million to 130 million unique TCR beta sequences from some 170 million T cells were reported. Roughly 300 gigabases of sequencing data and about 92 million unique TCR sequences made up an early release that covered nearly 650 HLA-typed donors. Among the roughly 400 genotyped donors, approximately 76% belonged to the genetic ancestry cluster associated with self-reported Caucasian donors. The study aimed to test whether signatures of past pathogen exposure could be identified by cataloging public T cell receptors. The T cell repertoires of 670 or so subjects were profiled by immunosequencing and related to cytomegalovirus serostatus. In addition to the first cohort of roughly 700 subjects, a separate validation cohort of 120 different subjects was used. To predict cytomegalovirus infection status, the study brought together high-throughput TCR immunosequencing, statistical association of individual TCRs with disease status, and machine learning. A later analysis re-examined previously published TCR beta repertoires from several hundred donors and added high-resolution HLA genotyping to investigate patterns of TCR occurrence. Rather than using new phenotypic data, the later analysis identified candidate immune exposures from TCR beta sequences and from how often those sequences occurred across donors. To decide whether each TCR beta V gene segment behaved as functional or pseudogenic, an earlier analysis of some 580 of the donors relied on high-throughput TCR beta sequencing. Donor age, sex, ethnicity and CMV serostatus were compiled together with the repertoire data. A later genetic analysis took genome-wide SNP genotypes for about three fifths of the roughly 700 donors and used that subset as a discovery cohort. All discovery cohort repertoires had been generated on a single sequencing platform. HLA typing included class I and class II loci at four-digit resolution. Typing coverage varied by locus: roughly 620-630 donors for A, B, C, DRB1 and DQB1; roughly 520 for DQA1; 606 for DPA1; around 450 for DPB1. Roughly 5 DR-DQ haplotypes were handled as single units for association and clustering, since linkage in the cohort was strong. On average, roughly 240,000 unique TCR beta nucleotide sequences were sequenced per donor among 398 genotyped donors of the cohort, with roughly 18% of those sequences being non-productive. The paper's findings and limits, for the study overall: An earlier analysis of roughly 570 of the donors showed that most TCR beta V segments appeared in productive rearrangements either about 87% or about 30% of the time, which broadly matched IMGT annotations. The sequencing pipeline was judged likely to have produced a cluster of highly shared sequence variants as a technical artifact. In a later analysis, more than 15,000 TCR beta sequences were associated with specific HLA alleles at a false discovery rate of 0.05. Only TCR beta chains were sequenced in this cohort, and the absence of alpha or paired-chain data limited detectable features. HLA typing was unavailable for some donors at each locus, so association tests used only the typed subset. About 17 rarely observed V segments, including chromosome 9 orphons, were excluded from the earlier analysis of several hundred of the donors because counts were too low. Roughly uniform sequencing depth across donors was assumed in presence/absence analyses, although this assumption may not hold. The classifier was reported to diagnose cytomegalovirus status with high specificity and sensitivity in both the original cohort and the validation cohort. CMV serostatus was the only immune exposure information available for the cohort. In vitro tests confirmed that a few of the cytomegalovirus-associated TCR beta chains recognize cytomegalovirus antigens. While some public TCRs were present in many individuals, most TCR sequences turned up only very rarely across donors. In the study, some 160 TCR beta chains were listed as associated with cytomegalovirus. Linkage disequilibrium might explain the correlated functional status among segregating V segments, but an unknown experimental factor could not be ruled out. A later analysis reported that several top co-occurrence clusters appeared linked to parvovirus B19, influenza, CMV and Epstein-Barr virus. According to the authors, the approach could potentially be generalized to other disease states and immunological phenotypes. A later analysis found that HLA-associated TCR beta chains were more clonally expanded and had lower generation probabilities than equally common non-associated chains. In a later analysis, TCR association rates were found to vary across HLA loci, with the most associated TCRs seen for DRB1 alleles and the fewest for HLA-C alleles. A further reported finding was that TCR beta sequences accurately predicted the HLA-A and HLA-B alleles for most subjects in the first cohort. When HLA alleles, especially DR and DQ, strongly co-occurred, TCR associations were difficult to assign to individual alleles. In a later analysis, most CMV-associated TCR beta chains were found to appear HLA-restricted, with HLA associations seemingly driven largely by CMV exposure. The 87-base-pair reads could not distinguish some IMGT-functional V segments, including TRBV6-2 and TRBV6-3, so those segments were excluded. An association between a missense DCLRE1C variant and V-gene and J-gene trimming of TCR beta chains was found in a later genetic analysis and replicated in an independent cohort. According to a later genetic analysis, donors in an Asian-associated ancestry cluster had fewer N-insertions in productive TCRs than the approximately 710-donor mean.

The cohort consisted of fewer than 700 healthy bone marrow donors. All cohort members were sampled while nominally healthy, although unrecorded immune exposures were likely present. The donor was CMV seronegative and belonged to the group of 352 seronegative cohort members. Every donor gave a peripheral blood sample, and the peripheral blood mononuclear cells from that sample were used for TCR beta sequencing. The Qiagen DNeasy Blood Extraction Kit was used to extract genomic DNA from the blood cell samples. From a lookup of the germline V gene, CDR1 and CDR2 are MNHEY and SVGAGI. V was cut back by 0 bases and J by 0 bases, leaving a gap of 9 bases between them. The CDR3 numbers 15 residues from cysteine through phenylalanine. Only CDR3 DNA remains: 45 bases, in frame from the first base.

In this chain, TRBV6-5 is recombined with TRBJ2-7; TRBD1 is possibly the D segment (5 matching bases). The receptor was derived from a woman in her thirties or forties in good health and CMV-seronegative. Sequenced sample: PBMCs. The CDR3 sequence is CASSYSGLSSYEQYF. The DNA is as follows: TGTGCCAGCAGTTACTCGGGGCTGAGCTCCTACGAGCAGTACTTC.